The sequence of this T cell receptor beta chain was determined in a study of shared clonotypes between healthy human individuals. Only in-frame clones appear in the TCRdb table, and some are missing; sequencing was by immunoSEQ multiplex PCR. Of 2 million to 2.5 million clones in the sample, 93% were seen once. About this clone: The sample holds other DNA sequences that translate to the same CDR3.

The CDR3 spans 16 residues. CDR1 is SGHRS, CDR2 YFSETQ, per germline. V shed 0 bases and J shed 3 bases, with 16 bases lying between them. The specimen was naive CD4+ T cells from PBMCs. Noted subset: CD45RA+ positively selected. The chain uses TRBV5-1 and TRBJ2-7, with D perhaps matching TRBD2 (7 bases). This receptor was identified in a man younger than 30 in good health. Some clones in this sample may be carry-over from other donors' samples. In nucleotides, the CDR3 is TGCGCCAGCAGCTTGGCAGGCCGGGGGGCGGGCTACGAGCAGTACTTC. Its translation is CASSLAGRGAGYEQYF.